This record concerns one T cell receptor beta chain sequence. The entry originates in a study of blood T cell repertoires in COVID-19. Study at large: Samples representing acute and convalescent COVID-19 were sourced from the United States, Italy and Spain. Nucleic acid was either cDNA or gDNA, and it came from T cells, B-cell-depleted T cells, or PBMCs.

The protocol was immunoSEQ multiplex PCR, while the TCRdb copy is restricted to in-frame clones and leaves out a portion. The sample records roughly 110,000 clones, about 85% being singletons. CDR3 length: 13 amino acids. From germline, CDR1 is SGHRS and CDR2 YFSETQ. V lost 2 bases and J lost 8; bases outside the gene matches: 5. The sequencing input was peripheral blood. The V and J genes are TRBV5-1 and TRBJ1-2, with 8 bases lining up with TRBD1. The TCR comes from a human donor in a cohort sampled during active COVID-19. The CDR3 reads CASSLGQGEGYTF. DNA of the CDR3: TGCGCCAGCAGCTTAGGACAGGGTGAGGGCTACACCTTC.